These T cell receptor beta chains were read from a single sample in a study of T cells in Graves' hyperthyroidism and ophthalmopathy. Each CDR3 protein is one row after TCRdb ran MiXCR on the multiplex PCR reads. The data hold a few hundred thousand distinct CDR3 sequences, with 13% to 15% observed a single time. Sequenced input: blood. The receptors here all came from a woman in her fifties or sixties with Graves' ophthalmopathy. CDR3s include the opening cysteine and the closing phenylalanine or tryptophan. Each record gives: J gene, V gene, clone size, D gene, CDR3 protein, CDR3 DNA. The D gene is left open where the match is weak. A clone size is listed for some rows: how often the clone was seen (once, few, many), or a class if it is expanded.

TRBJ2-1 TRBV25-1 - TRBD2 CASSETSGRFSSYNEQFF TGTGCCAGCAGTGAAACTAGCGGGAGGTTTAGCTCCTACAATGAGCAGTTCTTC
TRBJ2-7 TRBV11-2 many TRBD2 CASSLVSSGSYEQYF TGTGCCAGCAGCTTAGTGTCTAGCGGGTCCTACGAGCAGTACTTC
TRBJ1-1 TRBV19 many - CASSIGPGALNTEAFF TGTGCCAGTAGTATAGGGCCAGGGGCCTTGAACACTGAAGCTTTCTTT
TRBJ1-4 TRBV24-1 - TRBD1 CATSDQTGEGPNEKLFF TGTGCCACCAGTGACCAGACAGGGGAGGGACCCAATGAAAAACTGTTTTTT
TRBJ1-2 TRBV2 many - CASSEAQGGYTF TGTGCCAGCAGTGAAGCGCAGGGAGGCTACACCTTC
TRBJ2-5 TRBV12-3/TRBV12-4 few - CASSFYGETQYF TGTGCCAGCAGTTTTTACGGAGAGACCCAGTACTTC
TRBJ2-5 TRBV10-3 - - CAISEGREETQYF TGTGCCATCAGTGAGGGTAGAGAAGAGACCCAGTACTTC
TRBJ1-1 TRBV4-1 - - CASSQDLRYEAFF TGCGCCAGCAGCCAAGATCTGCGGTATGAAGCTTTCTTT
TRBJ2-5 TRBV27 - TRBD2 CASSFGGSLQETQYF TGTGCCAGCAGTTTTGGCGGGAGTCTCCAAGAGACCCAGTACTTC
TRBJ2-3 TRBV2 few - CASSEEVADTQCF TGTGCCAGCAGTGAAGAGGTGGCAGATACGCAGTGTTTT
TRBJ1-1 TRBV2 many - CASNRDAELNTEAFF TGTGCCAGCAACAGGGATGCAGAGTTGAACACTGAAGCTTTCTTT